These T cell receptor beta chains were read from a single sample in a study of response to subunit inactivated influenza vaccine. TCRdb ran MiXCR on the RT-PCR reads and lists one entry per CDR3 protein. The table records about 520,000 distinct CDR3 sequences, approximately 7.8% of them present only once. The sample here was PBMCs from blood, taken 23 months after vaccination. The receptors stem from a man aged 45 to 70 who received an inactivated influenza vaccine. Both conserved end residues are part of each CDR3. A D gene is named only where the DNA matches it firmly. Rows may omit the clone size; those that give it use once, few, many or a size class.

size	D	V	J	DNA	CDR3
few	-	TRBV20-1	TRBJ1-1	TGCAGTGCTAGAGATCGGCAGGGGTTGAACACTGAAGCTTTCTTT	CSARDRQGLNTEAFF
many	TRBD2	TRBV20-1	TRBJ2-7	TGCAGTGCTAGAGGCTATGTCTCTAGCGGGAGTTACGAGCAGTACTTC	CSARGYVSSGSYEQYF
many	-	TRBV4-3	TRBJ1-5	TGCGCCAGCAGCCAATCGCAGGGGAATCAGCCCCAGCATTTT	CASSQSQGNQPQHF
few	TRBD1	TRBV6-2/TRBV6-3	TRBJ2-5	TGTGCCAGCAGGCTAGGGCAGGGGGCGCTTGGGGAGACCCAGTACTTC	CASRLGQGALGETQYF
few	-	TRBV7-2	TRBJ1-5	TGTGCCAGCAGCTTAGTGATTACGGGGGCCCAGCATTTT	CASSLVITGAQHF
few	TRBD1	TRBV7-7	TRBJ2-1	TGTGCCAGCAGCATCAGGGGGCGGCGGGGCAATGAGCAGTTCTTC	CASSIRGRRGNEQFF
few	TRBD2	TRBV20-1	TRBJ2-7	TGCAGTGCTAGAGATCCGGGGGGGCGTTCCTACGAGCAGTACTTC	CSARDPGGRSYEQYF
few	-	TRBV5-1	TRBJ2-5	TGCGCCAGCAGCTTGGGCTCTAGACTTTATGGGGAGACCCAGTACTTC	CASSLGSRLYGETQYF
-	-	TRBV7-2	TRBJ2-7	TGTGCCAGCAGCTTAGCTGCAGACAGCTACGAGCAGTACTTC	CASSLAADSYEQYF
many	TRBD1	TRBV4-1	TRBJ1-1	TGCGCCAGCAGCCACCATCCGACAGGGTTGAAAAACACTGAAGCTTTCTTT	CASSHHPTGLKNTEAFF
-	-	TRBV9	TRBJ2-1	TGTGCCAGCAGCGTACGTTGGATGGGGGATGAGCAGTTCTTC	CASSVRWMGDEQFF
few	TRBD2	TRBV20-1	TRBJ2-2	TGCAGTGCTAGACCCCCAGCGGGAGGCGTCGGCGGGGAGCTGTTTTTT	CSARPPAGGVGGELFF
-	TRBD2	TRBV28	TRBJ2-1	TGTGCCAGCAGCCTTGGACTAGCGGGAGGCGGCAGATTATCTGAGCAGTTCTTC	CASSLGLAGGGRLSEQFF
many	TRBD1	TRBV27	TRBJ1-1	TGTGCCAGCAGTTTTAGGGGGCCGGGTGAAGCTTTCTTT	CASSFRGPGEAFF
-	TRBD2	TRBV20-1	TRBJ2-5	TGCAGTGCCACCGGGACTAGCGGGTATTTGGCCCAGTACTTC	CSATGTSGYLAQYF
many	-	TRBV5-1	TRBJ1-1	TGCGCCAGCAGCCCCGGGACATCGAACACTGAAGCTTTCTTT	CASSPGTSNTEAFF
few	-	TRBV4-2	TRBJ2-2	TGTGCCAGCAGTTCCCCTAGCAGCGCCGGGGAGCTGTTTTTT	CASSSPSSAGELFF
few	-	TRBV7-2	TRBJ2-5	TGTGCCAGCAGCTTAGGGGGGGTCCCCGGAGGGACCCAGTACTTC	CASSLGGVPGGTQYF
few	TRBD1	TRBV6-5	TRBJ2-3	TGTGCCAGCAGTTACGACAGGGGGCGGTGGACAGATACGCAGTATTTT	CASSYDRGRWTDTQYF
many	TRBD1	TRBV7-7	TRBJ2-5	TGTGCCAGCAGCTTGGACAGGGCGGAGACCCAGTACTTC	CASSLDRAETQYF
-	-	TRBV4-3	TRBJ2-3	TGCGCCAGCAGCCTAGGATTGACTAGCACAGATACGCAGTATTTT	CASSLGLTSTDTQYF
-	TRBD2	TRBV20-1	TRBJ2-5	TGCAGTGCTCATACTAGCGGGACGGCAGGGGAGACCCAGTACTTC	CSAHTSGTAGETQYF
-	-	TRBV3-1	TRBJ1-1	TGTGCCAGCAGCCAAGGTCCGGTATTGAACACTGAAGCTTTCTTT	CASSQGPVLNTEAFF
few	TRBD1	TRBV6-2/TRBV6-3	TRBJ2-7	TGTGCCAGCAGTCCCCCGGGACAGGGTCCGGGCGAGCAGTACTTC	CASSPPGQGPGEQYF
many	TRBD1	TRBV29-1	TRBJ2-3	TGCAGCGTTGAAGATCAGGGGGCAGATACGCAGTATTTT	CSVEDQGADTQYF
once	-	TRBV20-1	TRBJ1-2	TGCAGTGCTAGAGATCTCGGACGACAGCGGGCCGACGGCTACACCTTC	CSARDLGRQRADGYTF
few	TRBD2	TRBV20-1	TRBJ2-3	TGCAGTGCCATGAGGACTAGCGGGGCGACCCGAAGCACAGATACGCAGTATTTT	CSAMRTSGATRSTDTQYF
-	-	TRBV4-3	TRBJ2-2	TGCGCCAGCAGCCAAGATGCTATCAACACCGGGGAGCTGTTTTTT	CASSQDAINTGELFF
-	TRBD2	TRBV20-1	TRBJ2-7	TGCAGTGCTAGATCGAGCGGGGGGGCATATCATAGCTCCTACGAGCAGTACTTC	CSARSSGGAYHSSYEQYF
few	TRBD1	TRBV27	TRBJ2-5	TGTGCCAGCAGTCCTTGGACAGGGGTAGAGGCCCAGTACTTC	CASSPWTGVEAQYF
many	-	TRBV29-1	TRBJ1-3	TGCAGCGTTGTTAGCTCTGGAAACACCATATATTTT	CSVVSSGNTIYF
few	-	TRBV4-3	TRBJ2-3	TGCGCCAGCAGCCCCTCGAGAGCTACAGATACGCAGTATTTT	CASSPSRATDTQYF
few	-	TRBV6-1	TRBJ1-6	TGTGCCAGCAGCCCACAGAGGAGCTCCTATAATTCACCCCTCCACTTT	CASSPQRSSYNSPLHF
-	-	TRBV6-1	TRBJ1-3	TGTGCCAGCAGAGTAAGGACAGCCTCTGGAAACACCATATATTTT	CASRVRTASGNTIYF
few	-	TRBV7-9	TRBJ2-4	TGTGCCAGCAGCCCAAGGGGCAAAAACATTCAGTACTTC	CASSPRGKNIQYF
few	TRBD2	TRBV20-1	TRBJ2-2	TGCAGTGCTAGAGCAGCGGGAGGCCCAGCGAACACCGGGGAGCTGTTTTTT	CSARAAGGPANTGELFF
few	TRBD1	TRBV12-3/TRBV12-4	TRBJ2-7	TGTGCCAGCAGTCAGGGGGCTGTCGAGCAGTACTTC	CASSQGAVEQYF
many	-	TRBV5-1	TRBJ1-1	TGCGCCAGCAGCTTGGATGGGAAGGGACCCATGAACACTGAAGCTTTCTTT	CASSLDGKGPMNTEAFF
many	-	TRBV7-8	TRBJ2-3	TGTGCCAGCAGCCGAGGACTGGGACTCAATACGCAGTATTTT	CASSRGLGLNTQYF
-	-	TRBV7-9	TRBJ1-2	TGTGCCAGCAGCCTTAATATTGGAATGGGGAAGGATGGCTACACCTTC	CASSLNIGMGKDGYTF
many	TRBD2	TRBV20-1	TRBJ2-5	TGCAGTGCTACCGCCTATAGCCAGCGGGGACAAGAGACCCAGTACTTC	CSATAYSQRGQETQYF
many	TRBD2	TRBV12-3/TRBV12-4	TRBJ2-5	TGTGCCAGCAGCCCCGGGACTAGCGGAAAGACCCAGTACTTC	CASSPGTSGKTQYF
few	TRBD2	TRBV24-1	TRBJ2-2	TGTGCCACCAGTGATTTGAGGTTAGCGGGATCCACCGGGGAGCTGTTTTTT	CATSDLRLAGSTGELFF
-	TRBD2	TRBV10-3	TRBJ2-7	TGTGCCATCAGTGAGTCTAGCGGGAGCTCCTACGAGCAGTACTTC	CAISESSGSSYEQYF
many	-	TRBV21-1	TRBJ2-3	TGTGCCAGCAGCAAAGCTCGCTTGGCTAGCGGGGAGAATACGCAGTATTTT	CASSKARLASGENTQYF
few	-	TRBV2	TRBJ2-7	TGTGCCAGCAGCGGGTTTGTCTCCTACGAGCAGTACTTC	CASSGFVSYEQYF
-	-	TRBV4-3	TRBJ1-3	TGCGCCAGCAGCCAAGGTGACTTCGGAAACACCATATATTTT	CASSQGDFGNTIYF
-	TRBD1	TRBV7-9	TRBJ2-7	TGTGCCAGCAGCTTAGCCTCCGGGACAGGTCACGAGCAGTACTTC	CASSLASGTGHEQYF
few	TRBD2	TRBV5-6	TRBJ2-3	TGTGCCAGCAGCGCCCTTGGGGGTAGCGGGAGTAGTGATACGCAGTATTTT	CASSALGGSGSSDTQYF
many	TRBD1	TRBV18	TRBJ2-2	TGTGCCAGCTCACCTTCCGGGACAGGGAACACCGGGGAGCTGTTTTTT	CASSPSGTGNTGELFF
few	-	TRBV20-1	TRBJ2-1	TGCAGTGCTAGAGATAAGGAGACAGTCAACGATGAGCAGTTCTTC	CSARDKETVNDEQFF
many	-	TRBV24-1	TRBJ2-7	TGTGCCACCAGTGATTTAACAGGGGAGGACTACGAGCAGTACTTC	CATSDLTGEDYEQYF